These T cell receptor beta chains were read from a single sample in a study of response to subunit inactivated influenza vaccine. TCRdb reprocessed the RT-PCR reads with MiXCR, giving one entry per CDR3 protein. The repertoire includes 710,000 or so distinct CDR3 sequences, approximately 15% of them detected once, and under 14% sits in the top ten. The source was PBMCs from blood, collected 12 days after vaccination. These receptors were obtained from a man between 45 and 60 years old who received an inactivated influenza vaccine. Both conserved end residues are part of each CDR3. The order of the fields is D gene, J gene, V gene, clone size, CDR3 DNA, CDR3 protein. A D gene is named only where the DNA matches it firmly. Clone size is stated in some rows and not others, as once, few, many or a class when expanded.

- TRBJ1-6 TRBV3-1 few TGTGCCAGCAGCCGCGAGAGGCGGGGATCACCCCTCCACTTT CASSRERRGSPLHF
- TRBJ2-3 TRBV6-2/TRBV6-3 few TGTGCCAGCAGTGGCCTTCTGCCAGATACGCAGTATTTT CASSGLLPDTQYF
TRBD1 TRBJ2-2 TRBV10-2 few TGCGCCAGCAAACAGGGGGCGGCCGGGGAGCTGTTTTTT CASKQGAAGELFF
TRBD1 TRBJ2-1 TRBV15 - TGTGCCACCAGCAGGGGGACAGACAATTACAATGAGCAGTTCTTC CATSRGTDNYNEQFF
- TRBJ2-5 TRBV4-3 few TGCGCCAGCAGCCAAGATACTAGTCCAGTAGAGACCCAGTACTTC CASSQDTSPVETQYF
- TRBJ1-3 TRBV2 few TGTGCCAGCAGCGGCTCTGGCTCTGGAAACACCATATATTTT CASSGSGSGNTIYF
- TRBJ1-1 TRBV5-5 many TGTGCCAGCACCTCGGCCCCAGAGAACACTGAAGCTTTCTTT CASTSAPENTEAFF
- TRBJ1-4 TRBV12-3/TRBV12-4 few TGTGCCAGCAGTTTAAGTCTACCTCCATCTTACTTT CASSLSLPPSYF
- TRBJ2-1 TRBV7-2 few TGTGCCAGCAGCTTAGTTTCGCGGGGTCCCTACAATGAGCAGTTCTTC CASSLVSRGPYNEQFF
TRBD2 TRBJ2-7 TRBV11-1 few TGTGCCAGCACCTTGCTACCGGGACTAGCGGGAGCGTCCCCCTACGAGCAGTACTTC CASTLLPGLAGASPYEQYF
- TRBJ1-1 TRBV7-2 few TGTGCCAGCAGCTACTTTCACGGCACCACTGAAGCTTTCTTT CASSYFHGTTEAFF
- TRBJ2-1 TRBV30 - TGTGCCTGGAGCGTCTTTGATGAGCAGTTCTTC CAWSVFDEQFF
- TRBJ2-5 TRBV29-1 few TGCAGCGTTGAACGTAGGACACAACAAGAGACCCAGTACTTC CSVERRTQQETQYF
- TRBJ2-3 TRBV20-1 - TGCAGTGCTAGGGAAATTGGAGATACGCAGTATTTT CSAREIGDTQYF
TRBD1 TRBJ2-2 TRBV4-2 few TGTGCCAGCAGCCCCCGGGACAGGGGGCCCGGGGAGCTGTTTTTT CASSPRDRGPGELFF
- TRBJ2-5 TRBV4-1 - TGCGCCAGCAGCCAATATGAGGGCCCAGCTGCAGGCCCCCTGCACTTC CASSQYEGPAAGPLHF
TRBD1 TRBJ1-1 TRBV10-3 many TGTGCCACGACTAATGCGGACAGGGATGAAGCTTTCTTT CATTNADRDEAFF
- TRBJ2-7 TRBV2 - TGTGCCAGCAGTGAACAGGCCCGACCCTCCTACGAGCAGTACTTC CASSEQARPSYEQYF
TRBD2 TRBJ2-5 TRBV29-1 few TGCAGCGTACGTACTAGCGGGATACAAGAGACCCAGTACTTC CSVRTSGIQETQYF
TRBD2 TRBJ2-1 TRBV2 - TGTGCCAGCTGGACGACTAGCGGCGAAGTGAATGAGCAGTTCTTC CASWTTSGEVNEQFF
TRBD2 TRBJ2-5 TRBV11-1 few TGTGCCAGCAGCCCCCCCGGACTAGCGGGGTTACCCGAAGAGACCCAGTACTTC CASSPPGLAGLPEETQYF
- TRBJ2-7 TRBV29-1 many TGCAGCGTTGAAGGGACATCTTACGAGCAGTACTTC CSVEGTSYEQYF
TRBD2 TRBJ2-3 TRBV18 - TGTGCCAGCTCACCACGGAGCGGGGGATACACAGATACGCAGTATTTT CASSPRSGGYTDTQYF
- TRBJ2-1 TRBV6-2/TRBV6-3 - TGTGCCAGCAGCGAACTCGGGGAGCAGTTCTTC CASSELGEQFF
- TRBJ2-2 TRBV28 few TGTGCCAGCAGTTTACAGACCGAGGGCACCGGGGAGCTGTTTTTT CASSLQTEGTGELFF
TRBD1 TRBJ1-2 TRBV28 few TGTGCCAGCAGGGGCCCGACAGGGTACGGCTACACCTTC CASRGPTGYGYTF
TRBD2 TRBJ2-3 TRBV15 few TGTGCCACAAGACTAGCGGGAGTGGGAGATACGCAGTATTTT CATRLAGVGDTQYF
TRBD2 TRBJ2-3 TRBV9 - TGTGCCAGCAGCGTAGCAGCGGGAGCAGCAGATACGCAGTATTTT CASSVAAGAADTQYF
TRBD2 TRBJ2-3 TRBV7-6 few TGTGCCAGCAGCTTAGGGACTAGCGCGGGGGATACGCAGTATTTT CASSLGTSAGDTQYF
- TRBJ1-5 TRBV6-1 few TGTGCCAGCAGTGTTGAGAGAAATCAGCCCCAGCATTTT CASSVERNQPQHF
- TRBJ1-1 TRBV5-1 - TGCGCCAGCAGCTTGGTCTGGGGCGAAACTGAAGCTTTCTTT CASSLVWGETEAFF
- TRBJ2-7 TRBV29-1 few TGCAGCGTTGAAACAGACAGTCCCGGGCAGTACTTC CSVETDSPGQYF
TRBD1 TRBJ1-2 TRBV6-5 - TGTGCCAGCAGTACGGGGACAGGGGGAGGCTACACCTTC CASSTGTGGGYTF
TRBD2 TRBJ2-5 TRBV4-3 - TGCGCCAGCAGCCAAGATGGGACTAGTTCTTTACTCCAAGAGACCCAGTACTTC CASSQDGTSSLLQETQYF
- TRBJ2-3 TRBV18 few TGTGCCAGCTCACCTGGTCCCCAGGACCGCTTGCTTACGCAGTATTTT CASSPGPQDRLLTQYF
TRBD1 TRBJ1-1 TRBV5-1 - TGCGCCAGCAGCTTGTCGGGACAGGGAGCCACTGAAGCTTTCTTT CASSLSGQGATEAFF
TRBD2 TRBJ2-3 TRBV4-2 few TGTGCCAGCAGCCAAGCACCCACCCGGGGGGGCGGCACAGATACGCAGTATTTT CASSQAPTRGGGTDTQYF
- TRBJ2-7 TRBV29-1 - TGCAGCGTTGAGGGGGGCCACTCCTACGAGCAGTACTTC CSVEGGHSYEQYF
TRBD2 TRBJ2-7 TRBV18 many TGTGCCAGCTCACCCCTAGCGGAGATCTCCTACGAGCAGTACTTC CASSPLAEISYEQYF
- TRBJ1-5 TRBV23-1 - TGCGCCAGCAGTAACCCCACTGGGGCCGATAGCAATCAGCCCCAGCATTTT CASSNPTGADSNQPQHF
- TRBJ1-1 TRBV10-3 many TGTGCCATCAGTGCCCGAGAAATCATGAACACTGAAGCTTTCTTT CAISAREIMNTEAFF
TRBD1 TRBJ2-1 TRBV7-2 - TGTGCCAGCAGCTCGACAGGGTACGTAGATGAGCAGTTCTTC CASSSTGYVDEQFF
- TRBJ1-2 TRBV7-2 - TGTGCCAGCAGCTCGACCGGGACACCCGATGTCTTC CASSSTGTPDVF
- TRBJ2-7 TRBV3-1 - TGTGCCAGCAGCCCGGGGGACTTCCACCAGGTTGCGCAGTACTTC CASSPGDFHQVAQYF
TRBD2 TRBJ2-5 TRBV7-6 - TGTGCCAGCAGCTTAATCCCGGGGGGGAGAGAGACCCAGTACTTC CASSLIPGGRETQYF
TRBD2 TRBJ2-3 TRBV28 - TGTGCCAGCAGTTCTGCGGGACTAGCGGGAGGCACAGATACGCAGTATTTT CASSSAGLAGGTDTQYF
- TRBJ2-5 TRBV7-9 - TGTGCCAGCAGCCAGTTTCGGGATCACCAAGAGACCCAGTACTTC CASSQFRDHQETQYF
TRBD2 TRBJ2-7 TRBV3-1 - TGTGCCAGCAGCCCGGGGGGTTCCTCCTACGAGCAGTACTTC CASSPGGSSYEQYF
TRBD2 TRBJ2-5 TRBV20-1 - TGCAGTGCTAGAGATCTCGGACTAGCGGGAGGGCCGGGAGAGACCCAGTACTTC CSARDLGLAGGPGETQYF
- TRBJ2-3 TRBV6-1 - TGTGCCAGCAGACCAGGGTGGGGCACAGATACGCAGTATTTT CASRPGWGTDTQYF
- TRBJ2-5 TRBV5-1 few TGCGCCAGCAGCTTGGCAACAGCGCACCAAGAGACCCAGTACTTC CASSLATAHQETQYF
TRBD1 TRBJ2-7 TRBV20-1 - TGCAGTGCTAGGGTACAGGGGAAAATGGAGCAGTACTTC CSARVQGKMEQYF